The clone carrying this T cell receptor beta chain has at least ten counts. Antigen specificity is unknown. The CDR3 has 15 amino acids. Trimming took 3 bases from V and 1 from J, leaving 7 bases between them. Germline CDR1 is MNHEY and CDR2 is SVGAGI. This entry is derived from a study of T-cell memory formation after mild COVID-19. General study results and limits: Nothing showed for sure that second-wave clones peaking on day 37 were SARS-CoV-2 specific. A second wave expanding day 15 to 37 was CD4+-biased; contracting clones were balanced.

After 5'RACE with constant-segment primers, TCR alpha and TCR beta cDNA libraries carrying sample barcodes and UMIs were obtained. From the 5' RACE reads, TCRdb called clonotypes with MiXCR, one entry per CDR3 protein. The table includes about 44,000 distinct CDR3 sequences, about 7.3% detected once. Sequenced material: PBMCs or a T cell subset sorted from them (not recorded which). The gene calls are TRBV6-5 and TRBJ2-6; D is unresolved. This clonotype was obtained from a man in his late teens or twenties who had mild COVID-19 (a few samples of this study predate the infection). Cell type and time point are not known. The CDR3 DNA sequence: TGTGCCAGCAGTTATGGCAGGTCTGGGGCCAACGTCCTGACTTTC. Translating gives CASSYGRSGANVLTF.